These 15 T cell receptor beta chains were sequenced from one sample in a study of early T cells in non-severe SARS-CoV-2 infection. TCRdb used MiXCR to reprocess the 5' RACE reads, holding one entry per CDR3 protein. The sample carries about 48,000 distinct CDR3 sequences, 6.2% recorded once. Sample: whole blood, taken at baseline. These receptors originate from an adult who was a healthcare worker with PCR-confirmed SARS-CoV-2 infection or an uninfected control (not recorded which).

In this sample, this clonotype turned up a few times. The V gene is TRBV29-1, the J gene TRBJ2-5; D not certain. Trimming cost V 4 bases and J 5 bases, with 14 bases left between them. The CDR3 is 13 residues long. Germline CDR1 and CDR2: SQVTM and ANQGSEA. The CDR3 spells CSVGVRVLETQYF. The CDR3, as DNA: TGCAGCGTTGGTGTTAGAGTGCTGGAGACCCAGTACTTC. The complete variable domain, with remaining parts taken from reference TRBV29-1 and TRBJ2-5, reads SAVISQKPSRDICQRGTSLTIQCQVDSQVTMMFWYRQQPGQSLTLIATANQGSEATYESGFVIDKFPISRPNLTFSTLTVSNMSPEDSSIYLCSVGVRVLETQYFGPGTRLLVL.

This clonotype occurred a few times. CDR3 sequence reads: CASSPLTQETQYF. Here the CDR3 DNA reads TGTGCCAGCAGTCCGCTAACGCAAGAGACCCAGTACTTC. J is TRBJ2-5 and V is TRBV27; D call uncertain. Germline loops: CDR1 MNHEY, CDR2 SMNVEV (reference sequence). The CDR3 runs 13 residues. V gave up 5 bases and J gave up 2 bases, with 9 bases separating them.

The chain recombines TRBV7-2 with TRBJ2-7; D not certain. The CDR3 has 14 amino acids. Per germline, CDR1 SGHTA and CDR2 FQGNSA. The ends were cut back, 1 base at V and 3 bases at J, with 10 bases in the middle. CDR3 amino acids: CASSLGPAGYEQYF. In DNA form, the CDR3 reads TGTGCCAGCAGCTTAGGCCCAGCCGGCTACGAGCAGTACTTC.

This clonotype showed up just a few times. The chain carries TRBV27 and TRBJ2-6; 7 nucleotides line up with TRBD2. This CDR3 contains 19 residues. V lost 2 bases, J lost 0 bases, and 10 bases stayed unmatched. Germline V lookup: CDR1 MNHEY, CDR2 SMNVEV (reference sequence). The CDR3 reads CASSLTWGLTNSGANVLTF. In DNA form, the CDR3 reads TGTGCCAGCAGTTTAACTTGGGGACTAACCAACTCTGGGGCCAACGTCCTGACTTTC.

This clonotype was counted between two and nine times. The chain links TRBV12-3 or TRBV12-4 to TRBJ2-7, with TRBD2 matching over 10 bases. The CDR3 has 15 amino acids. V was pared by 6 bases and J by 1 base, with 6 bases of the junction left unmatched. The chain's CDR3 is CASRKGLAESYEQYF. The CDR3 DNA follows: TGTGCCAGCAGGAAAGGACTAGCGGAGTCCTACGAGCAGTACTTC.

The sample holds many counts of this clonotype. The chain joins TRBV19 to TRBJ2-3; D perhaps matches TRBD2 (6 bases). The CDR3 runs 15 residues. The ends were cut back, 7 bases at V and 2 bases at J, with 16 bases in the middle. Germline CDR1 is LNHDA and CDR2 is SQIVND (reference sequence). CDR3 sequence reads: CASTLSGAYTDTQYF. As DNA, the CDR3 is TGTGCCAGTACCCTTAGCGGCGCTTACACAGATACGCAGTATTTT.

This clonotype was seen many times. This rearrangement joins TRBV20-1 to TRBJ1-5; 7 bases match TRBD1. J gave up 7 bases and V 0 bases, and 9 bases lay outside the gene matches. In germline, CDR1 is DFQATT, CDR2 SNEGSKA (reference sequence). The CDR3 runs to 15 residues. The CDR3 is CSAREAGGYGQPQHF. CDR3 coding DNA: TGCAGTGCTAGAGAGGCAGGGGGTTATGGACAGCCCCAGCATTTT.

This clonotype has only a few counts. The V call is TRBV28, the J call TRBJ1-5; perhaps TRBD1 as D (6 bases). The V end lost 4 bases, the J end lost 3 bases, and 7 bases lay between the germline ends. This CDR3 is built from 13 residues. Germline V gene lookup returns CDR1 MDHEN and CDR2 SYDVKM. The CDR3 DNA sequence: TGTGCCAGCAGTTGGGACATCAATCAGCCCCAGCATTTT. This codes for CASSWDINQPQHF.

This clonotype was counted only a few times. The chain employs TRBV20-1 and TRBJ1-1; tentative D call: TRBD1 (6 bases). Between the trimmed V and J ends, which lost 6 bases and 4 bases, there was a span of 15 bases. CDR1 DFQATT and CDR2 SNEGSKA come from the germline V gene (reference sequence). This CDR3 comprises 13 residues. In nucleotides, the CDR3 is TGCAGTGCCGGGGGCCCCTCCGGCACTGAAGCTTTCTTT. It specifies CSAGGPSGTEAFF.

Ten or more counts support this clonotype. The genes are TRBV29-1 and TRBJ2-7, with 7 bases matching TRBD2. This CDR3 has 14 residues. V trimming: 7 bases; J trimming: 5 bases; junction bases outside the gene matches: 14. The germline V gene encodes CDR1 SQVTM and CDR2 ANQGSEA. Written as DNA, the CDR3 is TGCAGCGCCTCCGGTAGGGGAGGGAGCCACGAGCAGTACTTC. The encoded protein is CSASGRGGSHEQYF.

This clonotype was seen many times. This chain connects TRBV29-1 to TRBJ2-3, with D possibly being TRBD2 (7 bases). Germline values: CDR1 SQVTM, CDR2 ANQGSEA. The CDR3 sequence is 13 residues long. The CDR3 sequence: CTTKGGARDTQYF. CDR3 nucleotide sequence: TGCACCACGAAGGGGGGGGCTCGAGATACGCAGTATTTT.

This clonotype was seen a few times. DNA for the CDR3: TGTGCCAGCAGTTCATCGGGCCATAAAATGGGGGAGCTGTTTTTT. Its translation: CASSSSGHKMGELFF. This chain uses TRBV28 with TRBJ2-2; no firm D call. The CDR3 runs 15 residues. V lost 4 bases and J lost 8, with 17 bases in between. Germline CDR1 reads MDHEN; CDR2 reads SYDVKM.

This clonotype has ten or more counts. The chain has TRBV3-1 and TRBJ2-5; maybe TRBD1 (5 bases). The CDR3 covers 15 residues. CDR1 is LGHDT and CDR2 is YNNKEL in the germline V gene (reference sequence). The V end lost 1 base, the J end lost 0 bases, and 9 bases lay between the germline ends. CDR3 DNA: TGTGCCAGCAGCCAAGCAGGGTGGAACCAAGAGACCCAGTACTTC. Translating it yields CASSQAGWNQETQYF.

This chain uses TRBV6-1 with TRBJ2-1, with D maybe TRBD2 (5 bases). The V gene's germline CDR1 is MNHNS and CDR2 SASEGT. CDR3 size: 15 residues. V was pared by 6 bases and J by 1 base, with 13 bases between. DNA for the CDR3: TGTGCCAGCAGCCTTGAGAGGGTATCCTACAATGAGCAGTTCTTC. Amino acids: CASSLERVSYNEQFF.

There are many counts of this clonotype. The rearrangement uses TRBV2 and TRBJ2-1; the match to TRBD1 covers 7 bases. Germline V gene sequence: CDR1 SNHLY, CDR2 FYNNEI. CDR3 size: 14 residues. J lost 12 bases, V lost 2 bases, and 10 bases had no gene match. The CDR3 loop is CASSELTGLWVQFF. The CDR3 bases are TGTGCCAGCAGTGAATTGACAGGGCTATGGGTGCAGTTCTTC.